A single T cell receptor (beta chain) is shown here with its context. The record originates from a study of blood T cell repertoires in COVID-19. In the original workflow: Estimated nucleated cell counts came from reference gene primer amplification. Generated by immunoSEQ multiplex PCR, the TCRdb table keeps only in-frame clones and is missing some. From that table come the V and J calls and clone size; the DNA was used to work out D and trimming. The data show over 150,000 clones, roughly 85% seen once. Germline loops: CDR1 MDHEN, CDR2 SYDVKM. This CDR3 contains 17 residues. The junction had 10 bases not matched to a gene; V was cut back by 2 bases and J by 6 bases.

The rearrangement joins TRBV28 to TRBJ1-1, with 12 nucleotides matching TRBD1. The TCR sequence derives from a man over 45 with active or convalescent COVID-19. Sequenced: peripheral blood. In DNA, the CDR3 is TGTGCCAGCAGTTTAGGGCAGGGACAGGGGGCGCGAGCTGAAGCTTTCTTT. It is translated as CASSLGQGQGARAEAFF.